The 10 T cell receptor beta chains given below trace back to one sample, sequenced in a study of T cells in Graves' hyperthyroidism and ophthalmopathy (dated by TCRdb to between 2019 and 2020). Library method: multiplex PCR. Sequencing was carried out with an Illumina HiSeq 2000. The TCR beta CDR3 regions were amplified from the RNA transcripts. A first-round RT-PCR of the TCR CDR3 used the HTBI primer set with the Qiagen OneStep RT-PCR kit. TCRdb itself trimmed the public reads at Q25 with fastp, ran MiXCR and retained productive beta chains. Rows with a matching CDR3 protein are joined into one entry that keeps the most common DNA and genes. Within this sample are hundreds of thousands of distinct CDR3 sequences, with approximately 40% of them counted one time only. Clones ranked in the top ten supply approximately 10% of the sample. Sequences were obtained from blood. The receptors derive from a man between 18 and 35 years old with Graves' hyperthyroidism.

V and J are TRBV12-3 or TRBV12-4 and TRBJ2-7; D ambiguous. This CDR3 region has 14 residues. Trimming took off 1 base at V and 1 base at J, with 8 bases between the two ends. The CDR3 nucleotides are TGTGCCAGCAGTTTAGAACGGGCATCCTACGAGCAGTACTTC. Residues: CASSLERASYEQYF.

This clonotype was seen many times. The V call is TRBV9, the J call TRBJ1-2; no clear D gene. CDR1 and CDR2 (germline): SGDLS, YYNGEE. V was cut by 0 bases and J by 7 bases, with 13 bases left in between. The CDR3 runs 14 residues. The chain's CDR3 is CASSVVSSLTGYTF. CDR3 coding DNA: TGTGCCAGCAGCGTAGTGTCCAGCTTGACTGGCTACACCTTC.

The V and J genes are TRBV2 and TRBJ2-2; no firm D call. This CDR3 is 12 amino acids long. CDR1 is SNHLY, CDR2 FYNNEI, per germline. V was cut by 5 bases and J by 8 bases, with 9 bases left in between. The CDR3 coding sequence is TGTGCCAGCAGTAACGACCAGGGGGAGCTGTTTTTT. It yields the protein CASSNDQGELFF.

This clonotype was observed a single time. In DNA, the CDR3 is TGCGCCAGCAGTCCTAGGGGAGACACCCAAAGGTCCTCTGGGGCCAACGTCCTGACTTTC. Its protein is CASSPRGDTQRSSGANVLTF. The genes are TRBV5-1 and TRBJ2-6; D is tentatively TRBD1 or TRBD2 (5 bases each). The CDR3 totals 20 residues. V dropped 5 bases and J dropped 0 bases, with 24 bases sitting between them. The germline V gene encodes CDR1 SGHRS and CDR2 YFSETQ.

This clonotype was picked up many times. This chain uses TRBV2 with TRBJ1-1; tentatively, D is TRBD1 (6 bases). The CDR3 runs 12 residues. Trimming pared 3 bases from V and 9 bases from J, leaving 11 bases between. Germline V CDR1 and CDR2: SNHLY, FYNNEI. The CDR3 DNA follows: TGTGCCAGCAGTGACTTAGGACAGCAAGCTTTCTTT. Amino acid sequence: CASSDLGQQAFF.

As concerns this clonotype: The junction and the germline gene differ at one end; a read error may be behind it. The chain employs TRBV19 and TRBJ2-7; D possibly corresponds to TRBD1 (6 bases). Germline loops: CDR1 LNHDA, CDR2 SQIVND (reference sequence). There are 15 residues in the CDR3. DNA for the CDR3: TGTGCCTGGAGGCCAACAGGGTTCGTCTCCAACGAGCAGTACTTC. It encodes CAWRPTGFVSNEQYF.

The rearrangement joins TRBV7-9 to TRBJ1-4; D is possibly TRBD1 (6 bases). Trimming took off 5 bases at V and 8 bases at J, with 18 bases between the two ends. The CDR3 covers 15 residues. The germline V gene encodes CDR1 SEHNR and CDR2 FQNEAQ (reference sequence). CDR3 residues: CASSQTGIVTEKLFF. The CDR3 nucleotides are TGTGCCAGCAGCCAAACAGGGATCGTTACGGAAAAACTGTTTTTT. Supplemented by reference TRBV7-9 and TRBJ1-4, the full variable domain reads DTGVSQNPRHKITKRGQNVTFRCDPISEHNRLYWYRQTLGQGPEFLTYFQNEAQLEKSRLLSDRFSAERPKGSFSTLEIQRTEQGDSAMYLCASSQTGIVTEKLFFGSGTQLSVL.

At least ten counts were recorded for this clonotype. This chain links TRBV29-1 with TRBJ1-2; D is undetermined. Germline lookup yields CDR1 SQVTM and CDR2 ANQGSEA. Trimming stripped 4 bases from V and 5 bases from J, with 8 bases between. The CDR3 spans 11 residues. This chain's CDR3 is CSVVAPYGYTF. The DNA of the CDR3 is TGCAGCGTTGTGGCACCTTATGGCTACACCTTC.

This chain links TRBV7-9 with TRBJ1-6; D remains ambiguous. The CDR3 runs 14 residues. V lost 5 bases and J 7 bases, leaving 12 bases between the germline ends. The V gene's germline CDR1 is SEHNR and CDR2 FQNEAQ (reference sequence). The chain's CDR3 is CASSTDGENSPLHF. DNA for the CDR3: TGTGCCAGCAGCACAGACGGGGAGAATTCACCCCTCCACTTT.

This clonotype was seen a few times. The V gene is TRBV2, the J gene TRBJ2-3; D ambiguous. Germline V gene data show CDR1 as SNHLY and CDR2 as FYNNEI. Trimming stripped 1 base from V and 6 bases from J, with 5 bases between. This CDR3 spans 12 amino acids. The CDR3, as DNA: TGTGCCAGCAGTGAAGGGGCGGATACGCAGTATTTT. Its translation is CASSEGADTQYF. The full variable domain, rest sourced from reference TRBV2 and TRBJ2-3, is EPEVTQTPSHQVTQMGQEVILRCVPISNHLYFYWYRQILGQKVEFLVSFYNNEISEKSEIFDDQFSVERPDGSNFTLKIRSTKLEDSAMYFCASSEGADTQYFGPGTRLTVL.